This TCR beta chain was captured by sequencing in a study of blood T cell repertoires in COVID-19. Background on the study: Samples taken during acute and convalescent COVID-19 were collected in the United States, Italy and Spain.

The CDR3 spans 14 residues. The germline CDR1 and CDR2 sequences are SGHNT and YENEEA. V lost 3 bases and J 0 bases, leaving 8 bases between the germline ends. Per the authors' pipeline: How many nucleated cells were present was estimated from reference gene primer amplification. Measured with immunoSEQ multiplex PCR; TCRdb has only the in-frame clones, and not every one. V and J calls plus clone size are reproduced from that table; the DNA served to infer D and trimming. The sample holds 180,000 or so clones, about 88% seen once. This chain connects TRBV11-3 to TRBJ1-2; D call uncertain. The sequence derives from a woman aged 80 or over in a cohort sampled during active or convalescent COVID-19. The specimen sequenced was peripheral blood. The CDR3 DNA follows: TGTGCCAGCAGCTTGCCAGGAACTAACTATGGCTACACCTTC. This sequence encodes CASSLPGTNYGYTF.